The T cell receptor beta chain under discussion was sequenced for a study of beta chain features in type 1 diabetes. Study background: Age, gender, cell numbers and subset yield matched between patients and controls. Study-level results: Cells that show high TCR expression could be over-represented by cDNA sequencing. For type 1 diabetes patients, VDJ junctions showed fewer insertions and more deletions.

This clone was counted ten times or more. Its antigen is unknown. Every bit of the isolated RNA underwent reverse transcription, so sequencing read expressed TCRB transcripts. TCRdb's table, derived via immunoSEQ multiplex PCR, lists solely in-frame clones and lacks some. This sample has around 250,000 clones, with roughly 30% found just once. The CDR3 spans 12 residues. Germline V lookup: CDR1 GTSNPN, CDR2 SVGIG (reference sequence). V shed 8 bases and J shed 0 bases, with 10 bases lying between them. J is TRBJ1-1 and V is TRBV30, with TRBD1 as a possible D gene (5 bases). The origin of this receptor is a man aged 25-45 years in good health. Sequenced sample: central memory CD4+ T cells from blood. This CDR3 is CAGGRMNTEAFF. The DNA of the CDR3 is TGTGCCGGGGGACGGATGAACACTGAAGCTTTCTTT. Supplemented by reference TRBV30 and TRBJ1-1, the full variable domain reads SQTIHQWPATLVQPVGSPLSLECTVEGTSNPNLYWYRQAAGRGLQLLFYSVGIGQISSEVPQNLSASRPQDRQFILSSKKLLLSDSGFYLCAGGRMNTEAFFGQGTRLTVV.